What follows is one TCR beta chain and its context. The entry originates in a study of Ad26.COV2.S vaccination and SARS-CoV-2 variants. CDR3 length: 15 amino acids. Trimming took 4 bases from V and 7 from J, leaving 20 bases between them. Germline V gene data show CDR1 as SGHTS and CDR2 as YDEGEE. Sequenced by immunoSEQ multiplex PCR; TCRdb stores in-frame clones only, minus some. The data show just under 250,000 clones, roughly 90% seen once. As to treatment: around 19 received Ad26.COV2.S at low or high dose, single or two shots; 5 received placebo; per-sample allocation not given. All samples were drawn on day 63, counting from the first vaccine or placebo injection.

This sequence was found in a person aged 18-60 years who received the Ad26.COV2.S COVID-19 vaccine or a placebo. The sample was peripheral blood, taken in a trial of Ad26.COV2.S vaccine versus placebo. The V gene is TRBV5-8, the J gene TRBJ1-1; no clear D. CDR3 amino acids: CASSRVSSRADEAFF. For the CDR3, the DNA is TGTGCCAGCAGCCGCGTCAGTTCACGGGCGGATGAAGCTTTCTTT.